Listed below are T cell receptor beta chains from one sample, sequenced in a study of somatic mutations in cytotoxic T cells in rheumatoid arthritis. TCRdb keeps only in-frame clones here, not all; method: immunoSEQ multiplex PCR. The profile shows 15,000 to 20,000 clones, about three quarters of them singletons. Sequencing was performed on CD8+ T cells sorted from blood. Every receptor here comes from an adult with rheumatoid arthritis. CDR3s include the opening cysteine and the closing phenylalanine or tryptophan. D genes are given only for firm matches. Size is omitted from some rows. Given values are once, few, many or a class for expanded clones.

d_gene	j_gene	v_gene	abundance	CDR3aa	CDR3nt
-	TRBJ2-3	TRBV7-8	-	CASSKQPRDTQYF	TGTGCCAGCAGCAAACAGCCCCGGGATACGCAGTATTTT
-	TRBJ2-1	TRBV2	-	CASSVPLGNEQFF	TGTGCCAGCAGTGTCCCCCTGGGGAATGAGCAGTTCTTC
-	TRBJ1-2	TRBV30	-	CASQIGGGLNYGYTF	TGTGCCTCGCAAATCGGGGGGGGGCTCAACTATGGCTACACCTTC
TRBD1	TRBJ1-1	TRBV9	-	CASSVRTGANEAFF	TGTGCCAGCAGCGTCAGGACAGGGGCCAATGAAGCTTTCTTT
-	TRBJ1-3	TRBV5-6	once	CASSLQWREDTIYF	TGTGCCAGCAGCTTGCAATGGAGGGAGGACACCATATATTTT
-	TRBJ2-7	TRBV2	-	CASRLGGTGEQYF	TGTGCCAGCAGGCTCGGGGGTACGGGCGAGCAGTACTTC
TRBD1	TRBJ2-7	TRBV5-5	-	CASSLRAGGDEQYF	TGTGCCAGCAGCTTGCGGGCAGGGGGCGACGAGCAGTACTTC
TRBD1	TRBJ2-5	TRBV18	-	CASSPSTGGEVGETQYF	TGTGCCAGCTCACCTTCCACAGGGGGCGAGGTTGGAGAGACCCAGTACTTC
-	TRBJ2-6	TRBV10-2	-	CASTPSGGANVLTF	TGCGCCAGCACTCCCTCGGGTGGGGCCAACGTCCTGACTTTC
TRBD2	TRBJ2-7	TRBV4-1	once	CASSQLGTNSYEQYF	TGCGCCAGCAGCCAACTCGGGACTAACTCCTACGAGCAGTACTTC
TRBD1	TRBJ1-2	TRBV29-1	-	CSSQTGARGYTF	TGCAGCTCCCAGACAGGGGCTAGAGGCTACACCTTC
-	TRBJ2-7	TRBV9	-	CASSTGQHYEQYF	TGTGCCAGCAGCACCGGACAGCACTACGAGCAGTACTTC
TRBD2	TRBJ2-1	TRBV27	once	CASSLITSGGANEQFF	TGTGCCAGCAGTCTAATAACTAGCGGGGGGGCCAATGAGCAGTTCTTC
TRBD1	TRBJ2-3	TRBV6-6	-	CASSYMGQDTDTQYF	TGTGCCAGCAGTTACATGGGACAGGACACAGATACGCAGTATTTT
-	TRBJ1-1	TRBV2	-	CASIRGGFERITEAFF	TGTGCCAGCATTCGGGGGGGGTTTGAGAGAATCACTGAAGCTTTCTTT
-	TRBJ2-1	TRBV7-7	-	CASSPPTPNEQFF	TGTGCCAGCAGCCCCCCCACCCCCAATGAGCAGTTCTTC
-	TRBJ2-1	TRBV4-1	-	CASSLSGNEQFF	TGCGCCAGCAGCCTGAGCGGCAATGAGCAGTTCTTC